The 30 T cell receptor beta chains below come from one sample, sequenced in a study of PD-1 blockade in classical Hodgkin lymphoma. The time point was: newly diagnosed, previously untreated cHL patient sample. TCRdb keeps only in-frame clones here, not all; method: immunoSEQ multiplex PCR. The data contain around 43,000 clones, under 95% of them singletons. The sample taken for sequencing was peripheral blood mononuclear cells (PBMCs). Receptors were obtained from a human donor with classical Hodgkin lymphoma.

In regard to this clone: Other DNA sequences in this sample translate to the same CDR3. This sequence joins TRBV15 and TRBJ1-5; D is perhaps TRBD1 (5 bases). The CDR3 extends over 13 amino acids. V lost 0 bases and J lost 13, with 13 bases in between. CDR1 and CDR2 from the germline V gene are LNHNV and YYDKDF (reference sequence). The CDR3 DNA reads TGTGCCACCAGCAGAGATTGGAGGGGAGGTCAGCATTTT. Its translation: CATSRDWRGGQHF.

This rearrangement joins TRBV19 to TRBJ2-7, with 11 positions matching TRBD1. Germline V gene sequence: CDR1 LNHDA, CDR2 SQIVND (reference sequence). With 4 bases clipped from V and 4 bases from J, the junction kept 3 bases outside the gene matches. This CDR3 region has 14 residues. CDR3 nucleotides: TGTGCCAGTAGTACCGGGACAGGGGGATACGAGCAGTACTTC. Encoded protein: CASSTGTGGYEQYF.

V is TRBV7-3 and J is TRBJ1-1; 8 bases line up with TRBD1. The CDR3 spans 14 residues. CDR1 is SGHTA, CDR2 FQGTGA, per germline. Trimming at V came to 4 bases and at J to 4 bases, leaving 5 bases not matched to a gene. The CDR3 nucleotides are TGTGCCAGCAGCTCGGACAGGGCGAGCACTGAAGCTTTCTTT. This sequence encodes CASSSDRASTEAFF.

This clone came up once. The V and J genes are TRBV12-5 and TRBJ2-1; D perhaps matches TRBD2 (6 bases). The V end was cut by 1 base, the J end by 0 bases, with 10 bases between. The CDR3 has 16 amino acids. Germline loops: CDR1 LGHNT, CDR2 FRNRAP. The CDR3, as DNA: TGTGCTAGTGGTTTGGGTAGCGGAAGCTCCTACAATGAGCAGTTCTTC. Residues: CASGLGSGSSYNEQFF.

This clone was detected only once. The V gene is TRBV28, the J gene TRBJ2-7, with 7 bases fitting TRBD1. From germline, CDR1 is MDHEN and CDR2 SYDVKM. V lost 7 bases and J lost 0; bases outside the gene matches: 3. CDR3 length: 13 amino acids. Here the CDR3 reads CASTTGDSYEQYF. For the CDR3, the DNA is TGTGCCAGCACCACAGGGGACTCCTACGAGCAGTACTTC.

The chain links TRBV6-5 to TRBJ1-4; no firm D call. The CDR3 loop spans 15 amino acids. The V and J ends lost 8 bases and 0 bases respectively, with 13 bases between them. Germline-derived CDR1 and CDR2 are MNHEY and SVGAGI. The CDR3 here is CASSVDIATNEKLFF. CDR3 nucleotide sequence: TGTGCCAGCTCCGTCGATATAGCAACTAATGAAAAACTGTTTTTT.

V and J are TRBV7-6 and TRBJ2-1; a possible D gene is TRBD2 (5 bases). This CDR3 is 17 amino acids long. Trimming took off 5 bases at V and 4 bases at J, with 21 bases between the two ends. CDR1 and CDR2 from the germline V gene are SGHVS and FNYEAQ. The CDR3 loop reads CASSLFGGEGFYNEQFF. Here the CDR3 DNA reads TGTGCCAGCAGCCTTTTTGGAGGCGAGGGATTTTACAATGAGCAGTTCTTC.

This chain joins TRBV4-1 and TRBJ2-5, with D tentatively TRBD1 (6 bases). CDR1 and CDR2 (germline): MGHRA, YSYEKL. CDR3 length equals 19 residues. The V end was cut by 0 bases, the J end by 6 bases, with 26 bases between. Written as DNA, the CDR3 is TGCGCCAGCAGCCAAGATTGGGGGATACAGGGCCCAGTTGGAAAGACCCAGTACTTC. As protein: CASSQDWGIQGPVGKTQYF.

In the case of this clone: Other DNA sequences in the sample encode the same CDR3. The chain combines TRBV5-1 with TRBJ1-2; D perhaps matches TRBD1 (6 bases). Germline V gives CDR1 SGHRS, CDR2 YFSETQ. Trimming left V 0 bases short and J 4 bases short, with 7 bases between. The CDR3 length is 13 residues. The DNA of the CDR3 is TGCGCCAGCAGCTTGGCACAGGGCTATGGCTACACCTTC. It specifies CASSLAQGYGYTF.

This sequence joins TRBV2 and TRBJ2-5; 7 positions match TRBD1. Germline V lookup: CDR1 SNHLY, CDR2 FYNNEI. Germline trimming cut 7 bases from V and 5 bases from J; bases unmatched to any gene: 13. The CDR3 length is 15 residues. As DNA, the CDR3 is TGTGCCAGCAAAATGGGATGGGGGACAGCGGAGACCCAGTACTTC. It codes for CASKMGWGTAETQYF.

This clone showed up just once. The V and J genes are TRBV6-5 and TRBJ2-1; D may be TRBD2 (6 bases). Trimming pared 4 bases from V and 1 base from J, leaving 11 bases between. This CDR3 has 15 amino acids. In germline, CDR1 is MNHEY, CDR2 SVGAGI. CDR3 bases: TGTGCCAGCAGTTCGGAGAGCGGGTCCTACAATGAGCAGTTCTTC. Its translation is CASSSESGSYNEQFF.

The V and J genes are TRBV29-1 and TRBJ1-1, with 7 bases lining up with TRBD1. The CDR3 covers 12 residues. V gave up 7 bases and J gave up 4 bases; unmatched junction bases: 6. Per the germline V gene, CDR1 is SQVTM and CDR2 is ANQGSEA. CDR3 nucleotide sequence: TGCAGCGCTCCGACAGGGAGCACTGAAGCTTTCTTT. It encodes CSAPTGSTEAFF.

The chain joins TRBV7-8 to TRBJ1-1; D gene uncertain. CDR1 and CDR2 from the germline V gene are SGHVS and FQNEAQ. The germline V and J ends were trimmed by 3 bases and 2 bases, with 10 bases remaining between them. The CDR3 runs to 14 residues. The CDR3 sequence is CASSFFQTNTEAFF. CDR3 DNA: TGTGCCAGCAGCTTTTTCCAGACCAACACTGAAGCTTTCTTT.

The chain couples TRBV5-1 to TRBJ2-1; a possible D gene is TRBD1 (6 bases). CDR3 size: 12 residues. V lost 5 bases to trimming and J lost 5 bases, with 8 bases between them. Germline CDR1 is SGHRS and CDR2 is YFSETQ. CDR3 residues: CASRRTDNEQFF. The CDR3 nucleotides are TGCGCCAGCAGAAGGACAGACAATGAGCAGTTCTTC.

The chain has TRBV6-5 and TRBJ1-1; TRBD1 is a possible D gene (5 bases). In germline, CDR1 is MNHEY, CDR2 SVGAGI. This CDR3 is built from 13 residues. V gave up 8 bases and J gave up 0 bases, with 10 bases separating them. CDR3 DNA: TGTGCCAGCCGCCCGGGGCTGAACACTGAAGCTTTCTTT. It yields the protein CASRPGLNTEAFF.

CDR3 nucleotides: TGCGCCAGCAGCACCGGGACCTCTCCCTACGAGCAGTACGTC. Translated, it gives CASSTGTSPYEQYV. The rearrangement joins TRBV5-1 to TRBJ2-7; the D call may be TRBD1 or TRBD2 (5 bases each). CDR3 length equals 14 residues. Germline V CDR1 and CDR2: SGHRS, YFSETQ. V lost 4 bases to trimming and J lost 2 bases, with 13 bases between them.

The chain has TRBV7-6 and TRBJ2-5, with D maybe TRBD1 (5 bases). Per germline, CDR1 SGHVS and CDR2 FNYEAQ. The CDR3 has 18 amino acids. Between the trimmed V and J ends, which lost 4 bases and 5 bases, there was a span of 26 bases. CDR3: CASSSAPTIGRVIETQYF. The CDR3 coding sequence is TGTGCCAGCAGCTCCGCCCCCACCATAGGCAGGGTGATCGAGACCCAGTACTTC.

The count of this clone is one. The gene calls are TRBV11-2 and TRBJ2-1; D not certain. The CDR3 is 15 amino acids. Germline V lookup: CDR1 SGHAT, CDR2 FQNNGV. V dropped 3 bases and J dropped 0 bases, with 9 bases sitting between them. The CDR3 region has the DNA TGTGCCAGCAGCTTCGACCCGAGCTCCTACAATGAGCAGTTCTTC. Its protein product is CASSFDPSSYNEQFF.

The chain is built from TRBV11-1 and TRBJ2-7, with TRBD2 identical over 7 bases. From germline, CDR1 is SGHAT and CDR2 FQDESV (reference sequence). The CDR3 has 12 residues. The V and J ends lost 3 bases and 6 bases, in that order; junction bases with no gene match: 2. CDR3 in amino acids: CASSFPGGEQYF. CDR3 bases: TGTGCCAGCAGCTTCCCGGGAGGCGAGCAGTACTTC.

The rearrangement uses TRBV7-3 and TRBJ2-2; D is unresolved. Germline CDR1 and CDR2: SGHTA and FQGTGA. The CDR3 extends over 15 amino acids. V lost 2 bases to trimming and J lost 8 bases, with 15 bases between them. CDR3 nucleotides: TGTGCCAGCAGCTTATCCAGTCCCGGATCTGGGGAGCTGTTTTTT. This sequence encodes CASSLSSPGSGELFF.

V usage is TRBV7-9 and J usage is TRBJ2-7; D remains unclear. Looked up from germline, CDR1 is SEHNR and CDR2 is FQNEAQ (reference sequence). The CDR3 sequence is 15 residues long. V was cut by 1 base and J by 3 bases, with 13 bases left in between. Written as DNA, the CDR3 is TGTGCCAGCAGCTTAGGCGGAACTCGAATCTACGAGCAGTACGTC. Translation gives CASSLGGTRIYEQYV.

The chain has TRBV29-1 and TRBJ2-1; D possibly uses TRBD1 or TRBD2 (5 bases each). Germline V gives CDR1 SQVTM, CDR2 ANQGSEA. V gave up 6 bases and J gave up 3 bases, with 12 bases separating them. The CDR3 spans 13 residues. This chain's CDR3 is CSVRGTLYNEQFF. In DNA form, the CDR3 reads TGCAGCGTCCGGGGCACCCTCTACAATGAGCAGTTCTTC.

As DNA, the CDR3 is TGTGCCAGCAGACAACAGACAGGGGGAACTGAAGCTTTCTTT. Its translation: CASRQQTGGTEAFF. The V and J genes are TRBV28 and TRBJ1-1; 9 bases fit TRBD1. CDR3 size: 14 residues. Unmatched junction bases numbered 7, after V lost 6 bases and J lost 5 bases. Per the germline V gene, CDR1 is MDHEN and CDR2 is SYDVKM.

The chain recombines TRBV6-5 with TRBJ2-5, with a weak D call TRBD2 (5 bases). The CDR3 sequence is 14 residues long. Between the trimmed V and J ends, which lost 5 bases and 2 bases, there was a span of 12 bases. The germline V gene has CDR1 MNHEY and CDR2 SVGAGI. The CDR3 bases are TGTGCCAGCAGTGGCGGAGGTATTCAAGAGACCCAGTACTTC. This encodes CASSGGGIQETQYF.

The chain couples TRBV19 to TRBJ2-7; D unresolved. The CDR3 is 14 amino acids. From germline, CDR1 is LNHDA and CDR2 SQIVND (reference sequence). V was trimmed by 3 bases and J by 1 base, leaving 10 bases between them. The DNA of the CDR3 is TGTGCCAGTAGTATGATGAGGAGATCCTACGAGCAGTACTTC. Protein: CASSMMRRSYEQYF.

The V gene is TRBV7-9, the J gene TRBJ1-4, with a possible D match to TRBD1 (5 bases). V lost 0 bases to trimming and J lost 7 bases, with 15 bases between them. This CDR3 comprises 16 residues. Germline V CDR1 and CDR2: SEHNR, FQNEAQ (reference sequence). The CDR3 coding sequence is TGTGCCAGCAGCTTAGCGAGAACAGGCTACCCTGAAAAACTGTTTTTT. It translates to CASSLARTGYPEKLFF.

The chain recombines TRBV18 with TRBJ2-5; the D gene could be TRBD1 or TRBD2 (5 bases each). Trimming left V 6 bases short and J 4 bases short, with 12 bases between. The CDR3 has 13 residues. The germline V gene has CDR1 KGHSH and CDR2 LQKENI. The CDR3, as DNA: TGTGCCAGCTCCCGGGGCAGAGGAGAGACCCAGTACTTC. It yields the protein CASSRGRGETQYF.

V usage is TRBV28 and J usage is TRBJ1-2; D not resolved. The CDR3 spans 14 residues. Germline V gives CDR1 MDHEN, CDR2 SYDVKM. The ends were cut back, 2 bases at V and 8 bases at J, with 15 bases in the middle. This CDR3 is CASSLNRTPGGYTF. The CDR3 DNA sequence: TGTGCCAGCAGTTTAAATAGGACCCCGGGAGGCTACACCTTC.

The chain joins TRBV21-1 to TRBJ1-4. TRBV21-1 is classified as a pseudogene. The CDR3 is 14 residues long. The CDR3 spells CASSKGRWGEKLFF. CDR3 coding DNA: TGTGCCAGCAGCAAGGGCAGGTGGGGGGAAAAACTGTTTTTT.

A single count supports this clone. The genes are TRBV19 and TRBJ2-3; weak D call: TRBD2 (5 bases). CDR1 is LNHDA and CDR2 is SQIVND in the germline V gene (reference sequence). V was trimmed by 8 bases and J by 2 bases, leaving 20 bases between them. CDR3 length equals 16 residues. In nucleotides, the CDR3 is TGTGCCAGTCACCTCCGGGAAGACGAACTCACAGATACGCAGTATTTT. It translates to CASHLREDELTDTQYF.